A selection of T cell receptor beta chains follows, all from one sample in a study of blood T cell repertoires in COVID-19. Profiled with immunoSEQ multiplex PCR; TCRdb holds only in-frame clones, not every one. The table has some 270,000 clones, approximately 86% seen once. Material for sequencing was peripheral blood. Receptors were obtained from a middle-aged man with active or convalescent COVID-19. Both conserved end residues are part of each CDR3. A D gene is named only where the DNA matches it firmly. Clone size is stated in some rows and not others, as once, few, many or a class when expanded.

D: TRBD1
V: TRBV28
J: TRBJ1-1
size: -
DNA: TGTGCCAGCAGCCAGGGACAGGGGGACGAAGCTTTCTTT
CDR3: CASSQGQGDEAFF

D: TRBD1
V: TRBV12-5
J: TRBJ2-1
size: -
DNA: TGTGCTAGCAGGGGGACAAATGAGCAGTTCTTC
CDR3: CASRGTNEQFF

D: TRBD2
V: TRBV6-5
J: TRBJ2-7
size: -
DNA: TGTGCCAGCAGGGCGGGGGGCGAGCAGTACTTC
CDR3: CASRAGGEQYF

D: -
V: TRBV29-1
J: TRBJ2-5
size: -
DNA: TGCAGCGCTACCGTGCCAGGGTACCAAGAGACCCAGTACTTC
CDR3: CSATVPGYQETQYF

D: -
V: TRBV29-1
J: TRBJ1-1
size: -
DNA: TGCAGCGTTGAACAACGGTACGGCACTGAAGCTTTCTTT
CDR3: CSVEQRYGTEAFF

D: -
V: TRBV7-9
J: TRBJ2-2
size: -
DNA: TGTGCCAGCACCATAGATACGAACACCGGGGAGCTGTTTTTT
CDR3: CASTIDTNTGELFF

D: -
V: TRBV11-1
J: TRBJ2-5
size: -
DNA: TGTGCCAGCAGCCCCAGGGGCGGCCAAGAGACCCAGTACTTC
CDR3: CASSPRGGQETQYF

D: -
V: TRBV7-9
J: TRBJ2-6
size: -
DNA: TGTGCCAGCAGTCCAGGGGTCGGGGCCAACGTCCTGACTTTC
CDR3: CASSPGVGANVLTF

D: -
V: TRBV7-9
J: TRBJ1-1
size: -
DNA: TGTGCCAGCAGCTTAGTGACACAAGACAACACTGAAGCTTTCTTT
CDR3: CASSLVTQDNTEAFF

D: -
V: TRBV24-1
J: TRBJ2-5
size: -
DNA: TGTGCCACCAGTCCTTCAGGGGAAGAGACCCAGTACTTC
CDR3: CATSPSGEETQYF

D: TRBD2
V: TRBV28
J: TRBJ2-5
size: -
DNA: TGTGCCAGCAGTTTCCCTAGCGGGGGGGTAAGCGAGACCCAGTACTTC
CDR3: CASSFPSGGVSETQYF

D: TRBD1
V: TRBV9
J: TRBJ2-3
size: -
DNA: TGTGCCAGCAGCACCAACCGGGACAGGAGCACAGATACGCAGTATTTT
CDR3: CASSTNRDRSTDTQYF

D: -
V: TRBV11-3
J: TRBJ2-7
size: once
DNA: TGTGCCAGCAGCTTAGGTGTCCGCGACGAGCAGTACTTC
CDR3: CASSLGVRDEQYF

D: TRBD1
V: TRBV5-1
J: TRBJ1-1
size: -
DNA: TGCGCCAGCAGCCGGACAGGCGGGACTGAAGCTTTCTTT
CDR3: CASSRTGGTEAFF

D: -
V: TRBV7-6
J: TRBJ2-1
size: -
DNA: TGTGCCAGCAGCTTAGTTGAGGGAAATGAGCAGTTCTTC
CDR3: CASSLVEGNEQFF

D: -
V: TRBV5-1
J: TRBJ1-6
size: -
DNA: TGCGCCAGCAGGAGAGTGGGCCCAGGGGAGACACCCCTCCACTTT
CDR3: CASRRVGPGETPLHF

D: -
V: TRBV4-1
J: TRBJ1-3
size: -
DNA: TGCGCCAGCAGCCAAGATGGGCAGGCTTCAGGAAACACCATATATTTT
CDR3: CASSQDGQASGNTIYF

D: -
V: TRBV18
J: TRBJ2-1
size: -
DNA: TGTGCCAGCTCACAGGTCGAGGCCGAGGAGCAGTTCTTC
CDR3: CASSQVEAEEQFF

D: TRBD1
V: TRBV10-3
J: TRBJ2-2
size: -
DNA: TGTGCCATCAGTGCCGGACAGGGCAACACCGGGGAGCTGTTTTTT
CDR3: CAISAGQGNTGELFF

D: -
V: TRBV29-1
J: TRBJ1-1
size: -
DNA: TGCAGCGTTGCCGGACAGACGAACACTGAAGCTTTCTTT
CDR3: CSVAGQTNTEAFF

D: TRBD2
V: TRBV3-1/TRBV3-2
J: TRBJ2-5
size: -
DNA: TGTGCCAGCGGCCGGACTAGCCGAGAGACCCAGTACTTC
CDR3: CASGRTSRETQYF

D: -
V: TRBV5-1
J: TRBJ2-2
size: -
DNA: TGCGCCAGCAGCTTGCACAGGGGGGGCACCGGGGAGCTGTTTTTT
CDR3: CASSLHRGGTGELFF

D: TRBD1
V: TRBV24-1
J: TRBJ2-3
size: -
DNA: TGTGCCACCAGTGAACAGGGGAGCACAGATACGCAGTATTTT
CDR3: CATSEQGSTDTQYF

D: -
V: TRBV10-1
J: TRBJ2-5
size: -
DNA: TGCGCCAGCAGCCCAGGACCGGGAACCCAGTACTTC
CDR3: CASSPGPGTQYF

D: -
V: TRBV2
J: TRBJ2-7
size: -
DNA: TGTGCCAGCGCCCTCCAAGGGGTAGTGTTTAACGAGCAGTACTTC
CDR3: CASALQGVVFNEQYF

D: TRBD1
V: TRBV6-5
J: TRBJ1-2
size: -
DNA: TGTGCCAGCAGACCGCCGGGACAGATCGACTATGGCTACACCTTC
CDR3: CASRPPGQIDYGYTF

D: -
V: TRBV27
J: TRBJ2-1
size: -
DNA: TGTGCCAGCAGTTTATCGGCGGGAAGCTCCTACAATGAGCAGTTCTTC
CDR3: CASSLSAGSSYNEQFF

D: -
V: TRBV30
J: TRBJ2-1
size: -
DNA: TGTGCCTGGAGTGGCCAGGCCGGGAGCTCCTACAATGAGCAGTTCTTC
CDR3: CAWSGQAGSSYNEQFF

D: TRBD2
V: TRBV23-1
J: TRBJ2-5
size: -
DNA: TGCGCCAGCAGTCAAGGGAGGGTAGGAGAAGAGACCCAGTACTTC
CDR3: CASSQGRVGEETQYF

D: -
V: TRBV2
J: TRBJ2-5
size: -
DNA: TGTGCCAGCAGTGAGAGCTTCGAGACCCAGTACTTC
CDR3: CASSESFETQYF

D: -
V: TRBV11-2
J: TRBJ2-7
size: -
DNA: TGTGCCAGCAGCCCAATCCTCGGGAGCATACTAGGGGTAGAGGAGCAGTACTTC
CDR3: CASSPILGSILGVEEQYF

D: TRBD2
V: TRBV2
J: TRBJ2-7
size: -
DNA: TGTGCCAGCAGTGGGGCCAGCGGGAGTTACTCCTACGAGCAGTACTTC
CDR3: CASSGASGSYSYEQYF

D: TRBD1
V: TRBV25-1
J: TRBJ1-1
size: medium-sized
DNA: TGTGCCAGCAGTGGAACAGGGGGGCATGGCACTGAAGCTTTCTTT
CDR3: CASSGTGGHGTEAFF

D: -
V: TRBV12-3/TRBV12-4
J: TRBJ2-5
size: -
DNA: TGTGCCAGCAGCACACAGGGCCAAGAGACCCAGTACTTC
CDR3: CASSTQGQETQYF

D: -
V: TRBV24-1
J: TRBJ1-2
size: -
DNA: TGTGCCACCAGTGATATAGGCGGCTATGGCTACACCTTC
CDR3: CATSDIGGYGYTF

D: -
V: TRBV9
J: TRBJ1-6
size: -
DNA: TGTGCCAGCAGCGCTGAGAGAACAGATTCACCCCTCCACTTT
CDR3: CASSAERTDSPLHF

D: -
V: TRBV5-1
J: TRBJ2-5
size: -
DNA: TGCGCCAGCAGCCCGGCCCAGTCCGTAGCGCAGGAGACCCAGTACTTC
CDR3: CASSPAQSVAQETQYF

D: -
V: TRBV13
J: TRBJ2-3
size: -
DNA: TGTGCCAGCAGCACACGGGAGTCAATCACAGATACGCAGTATTTT
CDR3: CASSTRESITDTQYF

D: TRBD1
V: TRBV6-2/TRBV6-3
J: TRBJ1-2
size: -
DNA: TGTGCCAGCAGTCTAACCGGACAGGGCCTATTTAACTATGGCTACACCTTC
CDR3: CASSLTGQGLFNYGYTF

D: -
V: TRBV28
J: TRBJ2-5
size: once
DNA: TGTGCCAGCAGTTCTCGGTCGGCAGGGCGGCAAGAGACCCAGTACTTC
CDR3: CASSSRSAGRQETQYF

D: TRBD2
V: TRBV11-2
J: TRBJ2-1
size: once
DNA: TGTGCCAGCAGCTTAGCCCCCAGGGAGGGTGAGCAGTTCTTC
CDR3: CASSLAPREGEQFF

D: TRBD2
V: TRBV5-1
J: TRBJ2-5
size: few
DNA: TGCGCCAGCAGCTTGAGCGGTGCCGGGAGGGCGTGGGAGGAGACCCAGTACTTC
CDR3: CASSLSGAGRAWEETQYF

D: -
V: TRBV5-1
J: TRBJ1-1
size: -
DNA: TGCGCCAGCAGCTTGTACAAATTTGGGGGCTTTATGAACACTGAAGCTTTCTTT
CDR3: CASSLYKFGGFMNTEAFF

D: TRBD2
V: TRBV7-9
J: TRBJ2-2
size: -
DNA: TGTGCCAGCAGCTTTACTAGCGGGAACACCGGGGAGCTGTTTTTT
CDR3: CASSFTSGNTGELFF

D: TRBD1
V: TRBV6-5
J: TRBJ2-2
size: -
DNA: TGTGCCAGCAGTTACCCCCGGACAGGGGGCACCGGGGAGCTGTTTTTT
CDR3: CASSYPRTGGTGELFF